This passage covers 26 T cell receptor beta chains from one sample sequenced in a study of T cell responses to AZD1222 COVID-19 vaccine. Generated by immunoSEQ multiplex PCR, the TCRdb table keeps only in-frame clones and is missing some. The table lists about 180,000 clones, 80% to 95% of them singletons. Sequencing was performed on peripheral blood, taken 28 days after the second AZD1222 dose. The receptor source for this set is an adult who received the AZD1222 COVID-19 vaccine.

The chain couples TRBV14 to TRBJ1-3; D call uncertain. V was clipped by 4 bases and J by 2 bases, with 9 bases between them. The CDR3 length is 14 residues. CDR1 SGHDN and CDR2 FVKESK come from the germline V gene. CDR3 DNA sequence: TGTGCCAGCAGCCCCTACGGTGCTGGAAACACCATATATTTT. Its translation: CASSPYGAGNTIYF.

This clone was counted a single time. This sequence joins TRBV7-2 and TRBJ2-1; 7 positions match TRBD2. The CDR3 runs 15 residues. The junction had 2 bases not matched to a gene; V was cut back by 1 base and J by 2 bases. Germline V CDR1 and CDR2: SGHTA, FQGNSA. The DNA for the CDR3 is TGTGCCAGCAGCTTAGATCGGGGGGCCTACAATGAGCAGTTCTTC. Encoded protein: CASSLDRGAYNEQFF.

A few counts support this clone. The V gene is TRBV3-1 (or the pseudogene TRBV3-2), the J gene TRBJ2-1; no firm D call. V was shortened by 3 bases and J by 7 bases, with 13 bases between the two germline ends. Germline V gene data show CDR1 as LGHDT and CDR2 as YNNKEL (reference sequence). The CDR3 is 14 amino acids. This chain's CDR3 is CASSQETTGNEQFF. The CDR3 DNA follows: TGTGCCAGCAGCCAGGAGACAACTGGAAATGAGCAGTTCTTC.

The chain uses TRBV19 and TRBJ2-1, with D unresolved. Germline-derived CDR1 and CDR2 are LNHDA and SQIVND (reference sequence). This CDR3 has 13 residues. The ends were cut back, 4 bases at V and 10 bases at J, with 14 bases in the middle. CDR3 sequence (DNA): TGTGCCAGTAGTAGACATGGCGCACCCGAGCAGTTCTTC. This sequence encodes CASSRHGAPEQFF.

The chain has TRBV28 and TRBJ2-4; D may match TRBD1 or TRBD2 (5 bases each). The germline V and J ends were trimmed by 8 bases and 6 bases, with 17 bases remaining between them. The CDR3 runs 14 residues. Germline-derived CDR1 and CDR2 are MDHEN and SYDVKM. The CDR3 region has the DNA TGTGCCAGCCAGGTGTCGGGGACCGGAAACATTCAGTACTTC. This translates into CASQVSGTGNIQYF.

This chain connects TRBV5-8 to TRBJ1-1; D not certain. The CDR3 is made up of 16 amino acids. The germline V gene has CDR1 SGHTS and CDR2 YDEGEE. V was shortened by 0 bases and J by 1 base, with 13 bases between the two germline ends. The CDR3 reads CASSLEGLVANTEAFF. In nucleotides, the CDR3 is TGTGCCAGCAGCTTGGAGGGTCTGGTCGCGAACACTGAAGCTTTCTTT. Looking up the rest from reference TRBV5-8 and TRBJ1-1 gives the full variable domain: EAGVTQSPTHLIKTRGQQATLRCSPISGHTSVYWYQQALGLGLQFLLWYDEGEERNRGNFPPRFSGRQFPNYSSELNVNALELEDSALYLCASSLEGLVANTEAFFGQGTRLTVV.

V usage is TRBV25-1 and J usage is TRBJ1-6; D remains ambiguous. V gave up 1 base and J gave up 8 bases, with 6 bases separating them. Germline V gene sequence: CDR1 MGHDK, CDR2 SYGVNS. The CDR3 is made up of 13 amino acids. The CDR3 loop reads CASSESAYSPLHF. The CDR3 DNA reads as TGTGCCAGCAGTGAATCGGCCTATTCACCCCTCCACTTT.

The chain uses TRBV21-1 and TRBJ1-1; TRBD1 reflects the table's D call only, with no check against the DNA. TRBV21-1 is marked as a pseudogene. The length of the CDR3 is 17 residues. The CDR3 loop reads CASSKGGRPGENTEAFF. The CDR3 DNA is TGTGCCAGCAGCAAAGGGGGTCGGCCAGGGGAGAACACTGAAGCTTTCTTT.

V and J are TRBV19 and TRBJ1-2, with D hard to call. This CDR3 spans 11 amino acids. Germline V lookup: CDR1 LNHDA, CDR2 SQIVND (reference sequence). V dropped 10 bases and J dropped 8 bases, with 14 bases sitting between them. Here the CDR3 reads CATRKNWGYTF. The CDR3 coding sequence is TGTGCCACCCGGAAAAACTGGGGCTACACCTTC.

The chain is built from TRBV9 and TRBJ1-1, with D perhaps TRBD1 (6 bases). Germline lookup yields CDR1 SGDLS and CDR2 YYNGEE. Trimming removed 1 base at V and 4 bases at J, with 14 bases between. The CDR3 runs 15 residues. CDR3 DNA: TGTGCCAGCAGCGTATACCCAGGGGAAAGCACTGAAGCTTTCTTT. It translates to CASSVYPGESTEAFF.

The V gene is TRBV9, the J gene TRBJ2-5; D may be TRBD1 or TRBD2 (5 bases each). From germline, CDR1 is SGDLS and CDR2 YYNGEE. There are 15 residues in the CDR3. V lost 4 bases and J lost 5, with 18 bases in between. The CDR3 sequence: CASSNDRGLGETQYF. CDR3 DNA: TGTGCCAGCAGCAACGACCGGGGCTTGGGTGAGACCCAGTACTTC.

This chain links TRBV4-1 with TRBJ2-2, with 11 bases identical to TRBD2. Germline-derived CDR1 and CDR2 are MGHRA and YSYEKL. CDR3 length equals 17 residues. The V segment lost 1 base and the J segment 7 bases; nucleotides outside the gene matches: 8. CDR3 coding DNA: TGCGCCAGCAGCCAAGTCGTTCTAGCGGGAGGTAACGGGGAGCTGTTTTTT. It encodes CASSQVVLAGGNGELFF.

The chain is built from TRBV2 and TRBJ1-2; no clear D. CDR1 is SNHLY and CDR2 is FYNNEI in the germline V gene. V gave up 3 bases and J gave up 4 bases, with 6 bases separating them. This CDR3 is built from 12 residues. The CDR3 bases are TGTGCCAGCAGTGACAGGAGCTATGGCTACACCTTC. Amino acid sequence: CASSDRSYGYTF.

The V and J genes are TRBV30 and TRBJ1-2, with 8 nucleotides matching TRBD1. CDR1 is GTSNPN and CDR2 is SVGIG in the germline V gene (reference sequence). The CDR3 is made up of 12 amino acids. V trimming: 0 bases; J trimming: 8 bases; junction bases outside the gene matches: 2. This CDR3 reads CAWSVQGGGYTF. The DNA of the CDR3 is TGTGCCTGGAGTGTACAGGGGGGAGGCTACACCTTC. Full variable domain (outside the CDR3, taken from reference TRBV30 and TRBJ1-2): SQTIHQWPATLVQPVGSPLSLECTVEGTSNPNLYWYRQAAGRGLQLLFYSVGIGQISSEVPQNLSASRPQDRQFILSSKKLLLSDSGFYLCAWSVQGGGYTFGSGTRLTVV.

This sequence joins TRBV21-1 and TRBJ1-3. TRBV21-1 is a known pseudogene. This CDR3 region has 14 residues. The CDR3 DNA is TGTGCCAGCACCCAGAGGGCCCGCGGGGACACCATATATTTT. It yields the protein CASTQRARGDTIYF.

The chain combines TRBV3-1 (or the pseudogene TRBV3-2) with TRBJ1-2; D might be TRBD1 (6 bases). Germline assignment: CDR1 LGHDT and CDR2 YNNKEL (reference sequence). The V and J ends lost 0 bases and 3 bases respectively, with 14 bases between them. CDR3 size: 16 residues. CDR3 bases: TGTGCCAGCAGCCAAGAGCCGCCCAGGGGACACTATGGCTACACCTTC. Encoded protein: CASSQEPPRGHYGYTF.

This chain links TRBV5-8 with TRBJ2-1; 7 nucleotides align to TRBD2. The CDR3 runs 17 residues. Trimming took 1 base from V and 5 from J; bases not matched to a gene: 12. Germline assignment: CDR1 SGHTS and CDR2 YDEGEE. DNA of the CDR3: TGTGCCAGCAGCTTGATAATAGTAGGGGACTATAACAATGAGCAGTTCTTC. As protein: CASSLIIVGDYNNEQFF.

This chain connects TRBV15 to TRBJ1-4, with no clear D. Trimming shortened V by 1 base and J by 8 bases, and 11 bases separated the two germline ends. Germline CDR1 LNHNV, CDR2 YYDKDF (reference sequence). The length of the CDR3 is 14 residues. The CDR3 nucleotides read TGTGCCACCAGCAGAGCCGACGGAGGGGAAAAACTGTTTTTT. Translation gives CATSRADGGEKLFF. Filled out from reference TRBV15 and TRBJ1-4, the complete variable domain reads DAMVIQNPRYQVTQFGKPVTLSCSQTLNHNVMYWYQQKSSQAPKLLFHYYDKDFNNEADTPDNFQSRRPNTSFCFLDIRSPGLGDTAMYLCATSRADGGEKLFFGSGTQLSVL.

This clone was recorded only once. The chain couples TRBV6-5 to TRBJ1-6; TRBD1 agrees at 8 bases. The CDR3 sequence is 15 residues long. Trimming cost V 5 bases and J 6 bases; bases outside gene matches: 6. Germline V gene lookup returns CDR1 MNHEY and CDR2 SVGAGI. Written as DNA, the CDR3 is TGTGCCAGCAGTAAACAGGGGGTCGGTAATTCACCCCTCCACTTT. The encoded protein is CASSKQGVGNSPLHF.

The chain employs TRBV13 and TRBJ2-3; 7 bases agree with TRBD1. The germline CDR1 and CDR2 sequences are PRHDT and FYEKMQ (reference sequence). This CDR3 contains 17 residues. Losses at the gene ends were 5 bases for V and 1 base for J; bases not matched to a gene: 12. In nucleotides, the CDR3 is TGTGCCAGCAGCCCCCGGCTGGGACAGCCGCGCACAGATACGCAGTATTTT. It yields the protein CASSPRLGQPRTDTQYF.

The CDR3 region has the DNA TGTGCCAGCAGCCTTGGGGGGTCGGAATACAATGAGCAGTTCTTC. It yields the protein CASSLGGSEYNEQFF. This chain links TRBV6-5 with TRBJ2-1; a weak D match, TRBD2 (6 bases). Germline values: CDR1 MNHEY, CDR2 SVGAGI. The CDR3 loop spans 15 amino acids. Trimming took 6 bases from V and 4 from J, leaving 16 bases between them.

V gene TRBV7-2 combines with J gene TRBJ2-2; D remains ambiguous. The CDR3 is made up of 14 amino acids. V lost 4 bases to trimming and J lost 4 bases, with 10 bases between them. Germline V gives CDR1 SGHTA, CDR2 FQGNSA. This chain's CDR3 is CASSSARVTGELFF. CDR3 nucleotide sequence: TGTGCCAGCAGCTCCGCTAGGGTCACCGGGGAGCTGTTTTTT.

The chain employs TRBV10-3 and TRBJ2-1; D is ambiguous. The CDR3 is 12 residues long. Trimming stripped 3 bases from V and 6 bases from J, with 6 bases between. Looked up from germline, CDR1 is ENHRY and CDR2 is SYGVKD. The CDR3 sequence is CAISDVANEQFF. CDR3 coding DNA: TGTGCCATCAGTGATGTAGCCAATGAGCAGTTCTTC.

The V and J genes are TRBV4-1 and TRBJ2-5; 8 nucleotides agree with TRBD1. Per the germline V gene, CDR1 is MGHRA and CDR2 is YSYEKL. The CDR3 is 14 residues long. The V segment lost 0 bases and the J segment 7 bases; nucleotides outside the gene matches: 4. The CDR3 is CASSQETGVGTQYF. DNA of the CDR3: TGCGCCAGCAGCCAAGAGACAGGGGTCGGGACCCAGTACTTC.

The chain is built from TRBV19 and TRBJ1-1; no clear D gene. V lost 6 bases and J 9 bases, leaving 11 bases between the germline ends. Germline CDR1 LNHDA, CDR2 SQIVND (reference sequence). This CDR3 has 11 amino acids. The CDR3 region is CASRTRDQAFF. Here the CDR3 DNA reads TGTGCCAGTAGGACAAGGGATCAAGCTTTCTTT.

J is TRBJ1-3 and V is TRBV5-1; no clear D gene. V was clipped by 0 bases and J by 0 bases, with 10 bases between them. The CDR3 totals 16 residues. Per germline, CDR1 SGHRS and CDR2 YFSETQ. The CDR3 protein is CASSLDLTSSGNTIYF. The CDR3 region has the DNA TGCGCCAGCAGCTTGGACCTGACGAGCTCTGGAAACACCATATATTTT.